These T cell receptor beta chains were read from a single sample in a study of T cell clonotyping in hematopoietic cell transplantation. Sequenced by immunoSEQ multiplex PCR; TCRdb stores in-frame clones only, minus some. The sample comprises 2,000 to 2,500 clones, 90% to 95% of which are singletons, and roughly 4.5% rests with the top ten. The specimen was peripheral blood mononuclear cells. These receptors originate from a man aged 50-60 years in good health. Some clones in this sample may be carry-over from other donors' samples. CDR3s include the opening cysteine and the closing phenylalanine or tryptophan. The D gene is left open where the match is weak. Rows may omit the clone size; those that give it use once, few, many or a size class.

TRBV15	TRBD1	NA	TRBJ2-2	CATSRRRQGADTGELFF	TGTGCCACCAGCAGACGACGACAGGGGGCCGACACCGGGGAGCTGTTTTTT
TRBV27	NA	NA	TRBJ2-3	CASSSRSLADTQYF	TGTGCCAGCAGTTCCCGATCCTTAGCCGATACGCAGTATTTT
TRBV10-1	NA	NA	TRBJ2-7	CASSEGYEGQVGLREQYF	TGCGCCAGCAGTGAGGGCTACGAGGGTCAAGTGGGGCTTCGCGAGCAGTACTTC
TRBV5-4	TRBD2	NA	TRBJ2-3	CASSSGGTSGGSTDTQYF	TGTGCCAGCAGCTCCGGTGGTACTAGCGGGGGGAGCACAGATACGCAGTATTTT
TRBV5-6	TRBD1	NA	TRBJ1-2	CASSLRNRGTEGYTF	TGTGCCAGCAGCTTACGAAACAGGGGTACGGAGGGCTACACCTTC
TRBV19	NA	NA	TRBJ1-2	CASTRGREGHYGYTF	TGTGCCAGTACCAGAGGGCGGGAGGGCCACTATGGCTACACCTTC
TRBV19	NA	NA	TRBJ1-1	CATERRPGRNTEAFF	TGTGCCACCGAGAGGCGACCCGGAAGGAACACTGAAGCTTTCTTT
TRBV30	NA	NA	TRBJ1-1	CAWSVREDRIEAFF	TGTGCCTGGAGTGTACGTGAGGACAGAATAGAAGCTTTCTTT
TRBV4-2	TRBD2	NA	TRBJ2-1	CASSRELAGASNEQFF	TGTGCCAGCAGCCGGGAACTAGCGGGGGCTTCGAATGAGCAGTTCTTC
TRBV7-2	TRBD1	NA	TRBJ2-7	CASSSGDRGFPGGAGEQYF	TGTGCCAGCAGCTCGGGGGACAGGGGATTCCCCGGGGGGGCGGGCGAGCAGTACTTC
TRBV7-8	TRBD2	NA	TRBJ2-2	CASSLTSGGAGELFF	TGTGCCAGCAGCTTGACTAGCGGGGGGGCCGGGGAGCTGTTTTTT
TRBV30	TRBD1	NA	TRBJ1-4	CAWEPKGAANEKLFF	TGTGCCTGGGAGCCCAAGGGGGCAGCTAATGAAAAACTGTTTTTT
TRBV27	NA	once	TRBJ1-6	CASSFNNSPLHF	TGTGCCAGCAGTTTTAATAATTCACCCCTCCACTTT
TRBV10-1	NA	NA	TRBJ1-6	CASSDLTLSSYNSPLHF	TGCGCCAGCAGTGACTTGACACTCAGCTCCTATAATTCACCCCTCCACTTT
TRBV10-3	NA	NA	TRBJ1-6	CAISPTGGVWKNSPLHF	TGTGCCATCAGCCCCACGGGGGGGGTTTGGAAGAATTCACCCCTCCACTTT
TRBV4-2	NA	NA	TRBJ2-5	CASSVWGGETQYF	TGTGCCAGCTCCGTTTGGGGTGGGGAGACCCAGTACTTC
TRBV6-4	TRBD1	NA	TRBJ2-2	CASSDSTGGAGELFF	TGTGCCAGCAGTGACTCTACAGGGGGTGCCGGGGAGCTGTTTTTT
TRBV6-5	NA	once	TRBJ1-1	CASSYWSRTEAFF	TGTGCCAGCAGTTACTGGAGCCGGACTGAAGCTTTCTTT
TRBV7-8	NA	once	TRBJ1-1	CASSSARRGREAFF	TGTGCCAGCAGCTCCGCTCGCAGGGGACGTGAAGCTTTCTTT
TRBV25-1	NA	NA	TRBJ1-4	CASSEVGLGSGEKLFF	TGTGCCAGCAGTGAAGTAGGGTTAGGGTCGGGGGAAAAACTGTTTTTT
TRBV25-1	TRBD1	once	TRBJ1-2	CASSDPGTGIYGYTF	TGTGCCAGCAGTGACCCCGGGACAGGGATCTATGGCTACACCTTC
TRBV7-2	NA	NA	TRBJ1-2	CASSEPPNYGYTF	TGTGCCAGCAGTGAGCCCCCTAACTATGGCTACACCTTC
TRBV19	NA	few	TRBJ1-6	CASSPFLDDRSSPLHF	TGTGCCAGTAGTCCTTTCCTGGACGACAGATCCTCACCCCTCCACTTT
TRBV5-8	NA	NA	TRBJ1-5	CASWGVNSNQPQHF	TGTGCCAGCTGGGGGGTAAATAGCAATCAGCCCCAGCATTTT
TRBV27	NA	NA	TRBJ1-5	CASSSPTQPQHF	TGTGCCAGCAGTTCCCCAACTCAGCCCCAGCATTTT
TRBV5-1	NA	once	TRBJ1-1	CASSLELGWGGMNTEAFF	TGCGCCAGCAGCTTGGAACTGGGATGGGGGGGGATGAACACTGAAGCTTTCTTT
TRBV7-9	NA	NA	TRBJ2-3	CASSWGVTDTQYF	TGTGCCAGCAGCTGGGGGGTTACAGATACGCAGTATTTT
TRBV6-5	NA	NA	TRBJ2-7	CASRRDNAYEQYF	TGTGCCAGCAGGCGGGACAACGCCTACGAGCAGTACTTC
TRBV6-6	TRBD1	NA	TRBJ2-5	CASSLTGEETQYF	TGTGCCAGCAGTTTGACAGGGGAAGAGACCCAGTACTTC
TRBV10-3	NA	NA	TRBJ2-3	CAISEAQGPGADTQYF	TGTGCCATCAGTGAGGCACAGGGTCCTGGCGCAGATACGCAGTATTTT
TRBV9	NA	NA	TRBJ2-7	CASSVDRGPEQYF	TGTGCCAGCAGCGTAGACAGAGGGCCCGAGCAGTACTTC
TRBV6-1	NA	NA	TRBJ1-1	CASSEAENTEAFF	TGTGCCAGCAGTGAAGCGGAGAACACTGAAGCTTTCTTT